This TCR beta chain was profiled in a study of identical twins. V shed 3 bases, J shed 4 bases, and the junction held 2 bases outside the gene matches. Germline assignment: CDR1 MGHDK and CDR2 SYGVNS. The length of the CDR3 is 16 residues. Notes on the study in general: Where beta out-of-frame sequences were concerned, excess twin sharing was weaker. Cross-sectional statistical analysis, not tracking of the same donors, underpinned the conclusions. It was possible that invariant MAIT and iNKT cells partly confounded the zero-insertion analyses.

This clonotype is a singleton in its sample. Its antigen is currently unknown. TCRdb independently ran MiXCR on the 5' RACE reads; one entry per CDR3 protein. The sample records some 1,600,000 distinct CDR3 sequences, more than 30% being singletons. Sequenced input: cord blood. The chain couples TRBV25-1 to TRBJ2-2; TRBD2 matches 13 bases. The clonotype originates from a newborn girl in good health. DNA for the CDR3: TGTGCCAGCAGTGAGGGACTAGCGGGATTCACCGGGGAGCTGTTTTTT. This gives the protein CASSEGLAGFTGELFF.